These 24 T cell receptor beta chains originate from one sample sequenced in a study of blood T cell repertoires in COVID-19. The table came from immunoSEQ multiplex PCR; TCRdb's copy has only in-frame clones and leaves some out. The sample lists 100,000 or so clones, around 91% occurring once. The sample was peripheral blood. The receptors originated from a woman of 80 years or more with acute or convalescent COVID-19.

The rearrangement uses TRBV24-1 and TRBJ2-5, with D hard to call. The CDR3 totals 11 residues. Trimming shortened V by 2 bases and J by 5 bases, and 2 bases separated the two germline ends. Germline V gives CDR1 KGHDR, CDR2 SFDVKD. CDR3 sequence (DNA): TGTGCCACCAGTGATTCGGAGACCCAGTACTTC. Residues: CATSDSETQYF.

The J gene is TRBJ2-3, the V gene TRBV28; D perhaps matches TRBD2 (7 bases). The ends were cut back, 6 bases at V and 3 bases at J, with 16 bases in the middle. The CDR3 has 15 amino acids. Looked up from germline, CDR1 is MDHEN and CDR2 is SYDVKM. CDR3 sequence reads: CASSKGGARTDTQYF. The DNA for the CDR3 is TGTGCCAGCAGCAAAGGGGGGGCGCGGACAGATACGCAGTATTTT.

The CDR3 spells CASSLGDISYEQYF. The CDR3 DNA follows: TGTGCCAGCAGCTTAGGTGACATTTCCTACGAGCAGTACTTC. The chain carries TRBV11-2 and TRBJ2-7, with D unclear. CDR1 is SGHAT, CDR2 FQNNGV, per germline. This CDR3 is built from 14 residues. V lost 1 base and J lost 1, with 8 bases in between.

The gene calls are TRBV18 and TRBJ2-5; 8 nucleotides line up with TRBD2. J was trimmed by 0 bases and V by 3 bases; bases with no gene match: 3. There are 15 residues in the CDR3. Germline assignment: CDR1 KGHSH and CDR2 LQKENI. Here the CDR3 reads CASSPGLDYQETQYF. CDR3 nucleotide sequence: TGTGCCAGCTCACCGGGACTAGACTACCAAGAGACCCAGTACTTC.

The chain joins TRBV29-1 to TRBJ1-5; D might be TRBD1 (6 bases). Germline CDR1 is SQVTM and CDR2 is ANQGSEA. Trimming removed 2 bases from V and 8 bases from J, with 19 bases in between. This CDR3 spans 15 amino acids. CDR3 DNA sequence: TGCAGCGTTGAACTTGGCGGGGGCCCCGGGGAGCCCCAGCATTTT. Amino acid sequence: CSVELGGGPGEPQHF. Based on the CDR3 plus reference TRBV29-1 and TRBJ1-5, the full variable domain is SAVISQKPSRDICQRGTSLTIQCQVDSQVTMMFWYRQQPGQSLTLIATANQGSEATYESGFVIDKFPISRPNLTFSTLTVSNMSPEDSSIYLCSVELGGGPGEPQHFGDGTRLSIL.

J is TRBJ2-7 and V is TRBV10-2, with D possibly matching TRBD1 (5 bases). V gave up 8 bases and J gave up 4 bases, with 15 bases separating them. The CDR3 has 13 residues. The germline V gene has CDR1 WSHSY and CDR2 SAAADI. The CDR3, as DNA: TGCGCCAGCTCCTTGCTTAGGGGTTACGAGCAGTACTTC. It translates to CASSLLRGYEQYF.

The rearrangement joins TRBV5-1 to TRBJ1-2; D might be TRBD1 (6 bases). With 1 base removed from V and 3 bases from J, the gap between germline ends came to 7 bases. Germline V CDR1 and CDR2: SGHRS, YFSETQ. CDR3 length equals 13 residues. For the CDR3, the DNA is TGCGCCAGCAGCTTGAACAGGGACTATGGCTACACCTTC. This sequence encodes CASSLNRDYGYTF.

The chain recombines TRBV27 with TRBJ2-7, with D possibly matching TRBD2 (6 bases). The ends were cut back, 3 bases at V and 0 bases at J, with 18 bases in the middle. The CDR3 runs to 17 residues. CDR1 and CDR2 (germline): MNHEY, SMNVEV (reference sequence). CDR3 in DNA: TGTGCCAGCAGTTTGAAGACTAGTCCCCTCGGCTCCTACGAGCAGTACTTC. Its protein product is CASSLKTSPLGSYEQYF.

This chain uses TRBV30 with TRBJ2-3; possibly TRBD2 for D (5 bases). CDR1 is GTSNPN and CDR2 is SVGIG in the germline V gene (reference sequence). The CDR3 has 12 residues. Between the trimmed V and J ends, which lost 0 bases and 10 bases, there was a span of 11 bases. CDR3 nucleotides: TGTGCCTGGAGTGTACTAGGTATTTCGCAGTATTTT. Protein product: CAWSVLGISQYF.

V gene TRBV3-1 (or the pseudogene TRBV3-2) combines with J gene TRBJ1-2; 8 nucleotides line up with TRBD1. The CDR3 sequence is 15 residues long. In germline, CDR1 is LGHDT, CDR2 YNNKEL (reference sequence). With V trimmed by 2 bases and J by 2 bases, 4 bases remained unmatched. The CDR3: CASSQYRGTNYGYTF. Written as DNA, the CDR3 is TGTGCCAGCAGCCAATACAGGGGGACCAACTATGGCTACACCTTC.

V and J are TRBV30 and TRBJ1-2, with a weak D call TRBD1 (6 bases). Trimming took 2 bases from V and 3 from J, leaving 16 bases between them. The CDR3 is 15 residues long. In germline, CDR1 is GTSNPN, CDR2 SVGIG (reference sequence). Here the CDR3 reads CAWSIGLDSHYGYTF. The CDR3 nucleotides are TGTGCCTGGAGTATAGGCTTGGACAGTCACTATGGCTACACCTTC.

The V and J genes are TRBV19 and TRBJ2-2; D is undetermined. Trimming took off 2 bases at V and 1 base at J, with 11 bases between the two ends. This CDR3 is built from 16 residues. CDR1 is LNHDA, CDR2 SQIVND, per germline (reference sequence). This CDR3 reads CASSISWAVNTGELFF. The CDR3 DNA follows: TGTGCCAGTAGTATATCCTGGGCCGTGAACACCGGGGAGCTGTTTTTT.

The count of this clone is one. The chain carries TRBV7-9 and TRBJ1-4; possibly TRBD1 for D (5 bases). The V end was cut by 1 base, the J end by 7 bases, with 19 bases between. Germline V CDR1 and CDR2: SEHNR, FQNEAQ (reference sequence). The CDR3 sequence is 17 residues long. The CDR3 nucleotides are TGTGCCAGCAGCTTAGAGGGGATCCAATCTCAGGGTGAAAAACTGTTTTTT. Translating it yields CASSLEGIQSQGEKLFF.

Comments on this clone: Germline and junction disagree at one end, which may indicate a read error. V usage is TRBV5-1 and J usage is TRBJ2-3; no clear D gene. Looked up from germline, CDR1 is SGHRS and CDR2 is YFSETQ. The CDR3 sequence is 12 residues long. CDR3 DNA sequence: TGCGCCAGCAGCTTGGAATCAGTCCGACTGAATTTT. Encoded protein: CASSLESVRLNF.

CDR3 in amino acids: CASSPPYETGRNTIYF. As DNA, the CDR3 is TGTGCCAGCAGCCCCCCTTATGAGACAGGCCGGAACACCATATATTTT. The rearrangement uses TRBV28 and TRBJ1-3, with a weak D call TRBD1 (6 bases). The CDR3 is 16 residues long. Germline-derived CDR1 and CDR2 are MDHEN and SYDVKM. Trimming removed 6 bases at V and 7 bases at J, with 22 bases between.

This clone has only a few counts. J is TRBJ1-4 and V is TRBV5-1; D is possibly TRBD1 (5 bases). Trimming removed 4 bases from V and 2 bases from J, with 12 bases in between. The CDR3 runs 15 residues. Germline V CDR1 and CDR2: SGHRS, YFSETQ. CDR3 nucleotides: TGCGCCAGCAGCCTGACAGCGGGCACTAATGAAAAACTGTTTTTT. This gives the protein CASSLTAGTNEKLFF.

The CDR3 reads CASSDSPSGNTIYF. In DNA, the CDR3 is TGTGCCAGCAGTGACAGTCCCTCTGGAAACACCATATATTTT. The V call is TRBV27, the J call TRBJ1-3, with a weak D call TRBD1 (5 bases). Looked up from germline, CDR1 is MNHEY and CDR2 is SMNVEV (reference sequence). V was shortened by 5 bases and J by 0 bases, with 8 bases between the two germline ends. CDR3 length: 14 amino acids.

The chain employs TRBV9 and TRBJ1-6; D gene unclear. This CDR3 has 14 residues. Germline CDR1 and CDR2: SGDLS and YYNGEE. The V gene lost 1 base and the J gene lost 8 bases, with 10 bases spanning the gap. DNA for the CDR3: TGTGCCAGCAGCGTAAGCACAGACGATTCACCCCTCCACTTT. This sequence encodes CASSVSTDDSPLHF.

This clone was counted a single time. The rearrangement joins TRBV3-1 (or the pseudogene TRBV3-2) to TRBJ2-4; D unresolved. The V end lost 1 base, the J end lost 7 bases, and 5 bases lay between the germline ends. CDR1 LGHDT and CDR2 YNNKEL come from the germline V gene (reference sequence). The CDR3 is 12 residues long. The CDR3 nucleotides read TGTGCCAGCAGCCAAGTTCGGAACATTCAGTACTTC. Protein sequence: CASSQVRNIQYF.

The chain links TRBV7-7 to TRBJ2-7; D is undetermined. V was clipped by 3 bases and J by 0 bases, with 12 bases between them. The CDR3 length is 15 residues. Germline V gene data show CDR1 as SSHAT and CDR2 as FNYEAQ (reference sequence). The CDR3 bases are TGTGCCAGCAGCTTTGGGCCAGTTAGCTCCTACGAGCAGTACTTC. This encodes CASSFGPVSSYEQYF.

The CDR3 sequence: CASSLFPYEQYF. CDR3 sequence (DNA): TGTGCCAGCAGTTTGTTCCCGTACGAGCAGTACTTC. This chain links TRBV12-3 or TRBV12-4 with TRBJ2-7; no clear D. Trimming removed 3 bases from V and 4 bases from J, with 7 bases in between. The CDR3 loop spans 12 amino acids.

This clone has a single count. The chain joins TRBV19 to TRBJ1-6, with 8 bases matching TRBD1. J was trimmed by 10 bases and V by 2 bases; bases with no gene match: 7. Germline loops: CDR1 LNHDA, CDR2 SQIVND (reference sequence). CDR3 length equals 15 residues. CDR3 in DNA: TGTGCCAGTAGTATAAAGGGAGACAGGGGCTCACCCCTCCACTTT. Its translation is CASSIKGDRGSPLHF.

This chain joins TRBV3-1 (or the pseudogene TRBV3-2) and TRBJ1-6, with 7 bases aligning to TRBD1. Germline V gene sequence: CDR1 LGHDT, CDR2 YNNKEL (reference sequence). The CDR3 has 16 residues. After removal of 6 bases from V and 3 bases from J, the junction contained 8 bases not matched to a gene. The chain's CDR3 is CASSGGQLIYNSPLHF. Here the CDR3 DNA reads TGTGCCAGCAGTGGGGGACAGCTAATCTATAATTCACCCCTCCACTTT.

The chain couples TRBV12-3 or TRBV12-4 to TRBJ2-5; the D gene is possibly TRBD2 (5 bases). V gave up 7 bases and J gave up 5 bases, with 11 bases separating them. The CDR3 sequence is 12 residues long. This CDR3 reads CASTPGGETQYF. The DNA for the CDR3 is TGTGCCAGCACCCCCGGAGGCGAGACCCAGTACTTC.